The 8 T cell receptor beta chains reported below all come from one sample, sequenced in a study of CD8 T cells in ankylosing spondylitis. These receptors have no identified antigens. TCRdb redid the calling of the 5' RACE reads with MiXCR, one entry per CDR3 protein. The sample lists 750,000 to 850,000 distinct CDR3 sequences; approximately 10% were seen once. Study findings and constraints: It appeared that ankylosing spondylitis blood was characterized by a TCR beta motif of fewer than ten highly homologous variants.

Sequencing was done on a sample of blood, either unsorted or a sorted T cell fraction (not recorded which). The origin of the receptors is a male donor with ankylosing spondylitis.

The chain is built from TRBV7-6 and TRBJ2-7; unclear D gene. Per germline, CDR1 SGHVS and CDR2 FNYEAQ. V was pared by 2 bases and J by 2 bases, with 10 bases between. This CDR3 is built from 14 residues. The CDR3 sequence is CASSLSAPTYEQYF. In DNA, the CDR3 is TGTGCCAGCAGCTTATCTGCTCCTACCTACGAGCAGTACTTC.

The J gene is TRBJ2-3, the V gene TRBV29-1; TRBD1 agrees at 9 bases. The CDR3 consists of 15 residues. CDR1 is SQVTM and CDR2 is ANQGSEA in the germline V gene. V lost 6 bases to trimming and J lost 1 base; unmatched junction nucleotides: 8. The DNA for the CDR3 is TGCAGCGTAAGAGGCTGGACAGGGGGCACAGATACGCAGTATTTT. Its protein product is CSVRGWTGGTDTQYF.

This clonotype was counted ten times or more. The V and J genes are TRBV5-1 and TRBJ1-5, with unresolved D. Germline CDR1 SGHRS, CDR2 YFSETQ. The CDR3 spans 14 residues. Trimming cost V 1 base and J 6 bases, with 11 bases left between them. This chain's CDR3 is CASSLSGGGQPQHF. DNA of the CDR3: TGCGCCAGCAGCTTGTCGGGAGGCGGTCAGCCCCAGCATTTT.

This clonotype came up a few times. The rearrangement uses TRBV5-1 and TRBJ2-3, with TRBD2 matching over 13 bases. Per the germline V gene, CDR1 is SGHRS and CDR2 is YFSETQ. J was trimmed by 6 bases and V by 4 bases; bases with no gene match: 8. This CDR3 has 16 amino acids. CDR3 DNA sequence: TGCGCCAGCAGCCTCTGGACTAGCGGGGGAAAGGATACGCAGTATTTT. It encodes CASSLWTSGGKDTQYF.

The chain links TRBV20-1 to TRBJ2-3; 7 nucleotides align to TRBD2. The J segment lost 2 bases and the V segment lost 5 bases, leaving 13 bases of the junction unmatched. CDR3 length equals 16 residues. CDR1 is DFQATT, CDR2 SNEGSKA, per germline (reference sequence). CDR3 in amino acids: CSAPWALAATTDTQYF. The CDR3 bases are TGCAGTGCTCCCTGGGCGCTAGCGGCTACCACAGATACGCAGTATTTT.

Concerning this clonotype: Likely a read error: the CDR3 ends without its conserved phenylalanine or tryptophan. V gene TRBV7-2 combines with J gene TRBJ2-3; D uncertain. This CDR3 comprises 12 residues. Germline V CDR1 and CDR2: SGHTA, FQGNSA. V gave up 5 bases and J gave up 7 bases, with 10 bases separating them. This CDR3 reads CASSVVAHTQYS. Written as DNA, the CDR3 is TGTGCCAGCAGCGTCGTTGCGCATACGCAGTATTCT.

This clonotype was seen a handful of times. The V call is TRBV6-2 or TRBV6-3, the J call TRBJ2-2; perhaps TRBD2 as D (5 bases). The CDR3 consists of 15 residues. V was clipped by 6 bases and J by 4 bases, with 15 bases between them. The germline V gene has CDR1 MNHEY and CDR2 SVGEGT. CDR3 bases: TGTGCCAGCAGACTGAGGGCTTTCCCCACCGGGGAGCTGTTTTTT. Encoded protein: CASRLRAFPTGELFF.

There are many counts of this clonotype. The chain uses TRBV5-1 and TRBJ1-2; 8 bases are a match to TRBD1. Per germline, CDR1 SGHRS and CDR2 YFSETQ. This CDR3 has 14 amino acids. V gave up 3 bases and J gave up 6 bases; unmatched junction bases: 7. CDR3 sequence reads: CASSYDRGRDGYTF. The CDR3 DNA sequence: TGCGCCAGCAGCTACGACAGGGGCCGGGATGGCTACACCTTC.